This is a list of T cell receptor beta chains from one sample in a study of blood T cell repertoires in COVID-19. Sequencing used immunoSEQ multiplex PCR; TCRdb keeps in-frame clones, though not all of them. The table shows some 60,000 clones, with less than 95% occurring only once. The specimen was peripheral blood. The source is a man in his forties or fifties with acute or convalescent COVID-19. The CDR3 runs from the conserved cysteine through the conserved F or W. Each record gives: D gene, clone size, J gene, V gene, CDR3 protein, CDR3 DNA. A D gene is named only where the DNA matches it firmly. Clone size is shown for a subset of rows, as once, few, many or a class of expanded clone.

.	.	TRBJ1-1	TRBV25-1	CASSVRGKNTEAFF	TGTGCCAGCAGTGTCAGGGGCAAGAACACTGAAGCTTTCTTT
.	.	TRBJ2-1	TRBV7-2	CASSLGGGGLSYNEQFF	TGTGCCAGCAGCTTAGGAGGGGGGGGACTCTCCTACAATGAGCAGTTCTTC
.	.	TRBJ2-7	TRBV7-9	CASSLARDSYEQYF	TGTGCCAGCAGCTTAGCCAGGGACTCCTACGAGCAGTACTTC
TRBD1	.	TRBJ1-6	TRBV9	CASRDTGDVALHF	TGTGCCAGCAGAGATACAGGGGACGTAGCCCTCCACTTT
.	.	TRBJ2-1	TRBV30	CAWCSDSEGAHNEQFF	TGTGCCTGGTGCTCGGACTCGGAGGGGGCTCACAATGAGCAGTTCTTC
TRBD1	once	TRBJ1-5	TRBV19	CASSSRQGAPGNQPQHF	TGTGCCAGTAGTAGTAGACAGGGGGCGCCGGGCAATCAGCCCCAGCATTTT
.	.	TRBJ2-7	TRBV2	CASSVGPSGSYEQYF	TGTGCCAGCAGTGTTGGACCCTCGGGATCCTACGAGCAGTACTTC
TRBD2	.	TRBJ2-4	TRBV11-2	CASSLSGGVNIQYF	TGTGCCAGCAGCTTAAGCGGGGGGGTAAACATTCAGTACTTC
TRBD1	.	TRBJ2-7	TRBV7-2	CASSLRDRGYEQYF	TGTGCCAGCAGCTTGCGGGACAGGGGTTACGAGCAGTACTTC
TRBD1	.	TRBJ2-2	TRBV10-1	CASSEGQGGTGELFF	TGCGCCAGCAGTGAGGGACAGGGAGGCACCGGGGAGCTGTTTTTT
.	.	TRBJ1-4	TRBV7-9	CASSAIWGGTEKLFF	TGTGCCAGCAGCGCAATATGGGGGGGAACCGAAAAACTGTTTTTT
TRBD2	.	TRBJ2-5	TRBV7-9	CASSRLAGQETQYF	TGTGCCAGCAGCAGGTTAGCGGGGCAAGAGACCCAGTACTTC
.	few	TRBJ1-3	TRBV25-1	CASAARSSGNTIYF	TGTGCCAGCGCCGCACGGAGCTCTGGAAACACCATATATTTT
TRBD1	.	TRBJ1-1	TRBV9	CASSAGTGLTEAFF	TGTGCCAGCAGCGCCGGGACAGGGCTGACTGAAGCTTTCTTT
.	.	TRBJ1-6	TRBV19	CASSTAGARSPLHF	TGTGCCAGTAGCACCGCGGGGGCTCGATCACCCCTCCACTTT
.	.	TRBJ2-7	TRBV5-5	CASSLRSSGRNLPYEQYF	TGTGCCAGCAGCTTGAGGTCCAGCGGGCGTAATCTCCCCTACGAGCAGTACTTC
.	once	TRBJ1-2	TRBV7-2	CASSFWDTNYGYTF	TGTGCCAGCAGCTTCTGGGACACTAACTATGGCTACACCTTC
TRBD2	.	TRBJ2-7	TRBV9	CASSVGTSGFYEQYF	TGTGCCAGCAGCGTAGGTACTAGCGGGTTCTACGAGCAGTACTTC
TRBD2	.	TRBJ2-7	TRBV11-3	CASSLALAGSAYEQYF	TGTGCCAGCAGCTTAGCACTAGCGGGATCCGCCTACGAGCAGTACTTC
TRBD1	.	TRBJ2-2	TRBV28	CASSSRDRGTGELFF	TGTGCCAGCAGTTCCCGGGACAGGGGCACCGGGGAGCTGTTTTTT
.	.	TRBJ1-1	TRBV2	CASSDAGNTEAFF	TGTGCCAGCAGTGATGCGGGGAACACTGAAGCTTTCTTT
TRBD1	few	TRBJ1-1	TRBV19	CASSPRQGNTEAFF	TGTGCCAGTAGTCCGCGACAGGGTAACACTGAAGCTTTCTTT
TRBD1	.	TRBJ1-2	TRBV5-1	CASSRDSQHTNYGYTF	TGCGCCAGCAGCCGGGACAGCCAACATACTAACTATGGCTACACCTTC
.	.	TRBJ1-2	TRBV6-5	CASSPWAGNGYTF	TGTGCCAGCAGCCCCTGGGCAGGGAATGGCTACACCTTC
.	.	TRBJ1-5	TRBV10-3	CATRQDNQPQHF	TGTGCCACCAGACAGGACAATCAGCCCCAGCATTTT
TRBD1	.	TRBJ1-4	TRBV5-1	CASSLEAGGEKLFF	TGCGCCAGCAGCTTGGAGGCAGGGGGTGAAAAACTGTTTTTT
TRBD2	.	TRBJ2-7	TRBV5-4	CASSTTSGATYEQYF	TGTGCCAGCAGCACGACTAGCGGAGCTACCTACGAGCAGTACTTC
.	.	TRBJ2-2	TRBV2	CASTGGRDVNTGELFF	TGTGCCAGCACAGGCGGGCGGGACGTGAACACCGGGGAGCTGTTTTTT
.	.	TRBJ2-4	TRBV12-5	CASGLVAPLRDIKNIQYF	TGTGCTAGTGGTTTGGTAGCCCCCCTCAGGGACATAAAAAACATTCAGTACTTC
TRBD1	.	TRBJ1-5	TRBV19	CASSRPGTGGGNQPQHF	TGTGCCAGTAGTCGTCCCGGGACAGGGGGCGGCAATCAGCCCCAGCATTTT
TRBD1	.	TRBJ2-5	TRBV7-2	CASSKTGQGAETQYF	TGTGCCAGCAGCAAGACAGGGCAGGGGGCAGAGACCCAGTACTTC
TRBD1	.	TRBJ2-7	TRBV5-1	CASSLTSGQGPYEQYF	TGCGCCAGCAGCTTGACCTCGGGACAGGGTCCCTACGAGCAGTACTTC
TRBD1	.	TRBJ1-2	TRBV30	CAWTQDRGNGYTF	TGTGCCTGGACTCAAGACAGGGGGAATGGCTACACCTTC
.	.	TRBJ1-3	TRBV6-5	CASSYSLAGNTIYF	TGTGCCAGCAGTTACTCACTCGCTGGAAACACCATATATTTT
TRBD1	.	TRBJ1-2	TRBV28	CASSGTGGHGYTF	TGTGCCAGCAGTGGGACAGGGGGTCACGGCTACACCTTC
.	few	TRBJ2-2	TRBV5-6	CASSLGIGGNTGELFF	TGTGCCAGCAGCTTGGGGATCGGGGGAAACACCGGGGAGCTGTTTTTT
TRBD2	.	TRBJ2-5	TRBV11-2	CASSQGAGGRETQYF	TGTGCCAGCAGCCAAGGGGCGGGGGGCCGTGAGACCCAGTACTTC
TRBD2	.	TRBJ2-1	TRBV5-1	CASSFSGSTDEQFF	TGCGCCAGCAGCTTTAGCGGGAGTACCGATGAGCAGTTCTTC
.	.	TRBJ2-3	TRBV3-1/TRBV3-2	CASSRTNPDTQYF	TGTGCCAGCAGCAGGACTAACCCCGATACGCAGTATTTT
.	.	TRBJ2-7	TRBV15	CATSPGGSYEQYF	TGTGCCACCAGCCCGGGGGGCAGCTACGAGCAGTACTTC
TRBD1	.	TRBJ1-2	TRBV3-1/TRBV3-2	CASSRTGERGYTF	TGTGCCAGCAGCCGAACAGGGGAGAGGGGCTACACCTTC
TRBD2	.	TRBJ2-3	TRBV18	CASSLAGLTDTQYF	TGTGCCAGCTCATTAGCGGGACTCACAGATACGCAGTATTTT
TRBD2	once	TRBJ2-5	TRBV6-6	CASNWMGGEETQYF	TGTGCCAGCAATTGGATGGGGGGGGAGGAGACCCAGTACTTC
.	.	TRBJ2-7	TRBV19	CASTSGSTGHEQYF	TGTGCCAGTACTTCAGGGTCAACGGGCCACGAGCAGTACTTC
TRBD2	.	TRBJ2-1	TRBV15	CATSRDRTSGNNEQFF	TGTGCCACCAGCAGAGACCGGACTAGCGGGAACAATGAGCAGTTCTTC
TRBD1	.	TRBJ1-2	TRBV19	CASRDYGQVMETNYGYTF	TGTGCCAGTAGGGACTATGGACAGGTGATGGAGACTAACTATGGCTACACCTTC
TRBD2	.	TRBJ2-3	TRBV3-1/TRBV3-2	CASSHPLGLADTDTQYF	TGTGCCAGCAGCCACCCTCTCGGACTAGCGGATACAGATACGCAGTATTTT
.	.	TRBJ1-1	TRBV11-2	CASSSVRGAEAFF	TGTGCCAGCAGCTCTGTCCGGGGGGCTGAAGCTTTCTTT
TRBD1	.	TRBJ1-1	TRBV2	CASSVLGQMNTEAFF	TGTGCCAGCAGTGTTTTGGGACAGATGAACACTGAAGCTTTCTTT
TRBD2	.	TRBJ2-7	TRBV27	CASTGGRGIRDEQYF	TGTGCCAGCACGGGCGGGAGGGGTATTAGAGACGAGCAGTACTTC
.	.	TRBJ1-2	TRBV7-9	CASSLMLF	TGTGCCAGCAGCTTAATGTTATTC